Presented here are 28 T cell receptor beta chains from one specimen sequenced in a study of cytotoxic CD8 clonotypes in ibrutinib-treated CLL. Using immunoSEQ multiplex PCR, the repertoire was profiled, and TCRdb retains in-frame clones only, with some absent. The sample records approximately 330,000 clones, about 80% being singletons. Sample: PBMCs, taken before ibrutinib treatment. Receptors originate from a human donor with chronic lymphocytic leukemia.

On this clone itself: A read error may produce the germline difference seen at one junction end. This rearrangement joins TRBV6-6 to TRBJ2-1; 8 positions agree with TRBD2. The CDR3 is 13 amino acids. Looked up from germline, CDR1 is MNHNY and CDR2 is SVGAGI (reference sequence). Written as DNA, the CDR3 is TGTGCCAGCAGTTACACTCTGAGCGGGAGTATTGTCTTC. Its protein is CASSYTLSGSIVF.

The rearrangement links TRBV2 to TRBJ2-1, with D possibly being TRBD2 (5 bases). The CDR3 runs 14 residues. CDR1 and CDR2 (germline): SNHLY, FYNNEI. V lost 8 bases, J lost 0 bases, and 11 bases lay in between. The CDR3 reads CASHSERSYNEQFF. The CDR3 nucleotides read TGTGCCAGCCATAGCGAACGCTCCTACAATGAGCAGTTCTTC.

The chain links TRBV19 to TRBJ1-2; D remains unclear. Trimming left V 7 bases short and J 3 bases short, with 12 bases between. This CDR3 is built from 13 residues. Germline V gene data show CDR1 as LNHDA and CDR2 as SQIVND (reference sequence). The CDR3 region is CASKVGGDYGYTF. DNA of the CDR3: TGTGCCAGTAAAGTAGGAGGAGACTATGGCTACACCTTC. Full variable domain (outside the CDR3, taken from reference TRBV19 and TRBJ1-2): DGGITQSPKYLFRKEGQNVTLSCEQNLNHDAMYWYRQDPGQGLRLIYYSQIVNDFQKGDIAEGYSVSREKKESFPLTVTSAQKNPTAFYLCASKVGGDYGYTFGSGTRLTVV.

V usage is TRBV4-3 and J usage is TRBJ2-5; D gene ambiguous. Germline CDR1 LGHNA, CDR2 YSLEER. V was cut by 4 bases and J by 5 bases, with 20 bases left in between. The CDR3 is 16 amino acids. Here the CDR3 DNA reads TGCGCCAGCAGCCTATCCAGAGGTCACCCGGTGGAGACCCAGTACTTC. It is translated as CASSLSRGHPVETQYF.

The V call is TRBV27, the J call TRBJ2-3; 12 bases map to TRBD2. The CDR3 loop spans 17 amino acids. Unmatched junction bases numbered 10, after V lost 6 bases and J lost 3 bases. Germline V gene lookup returns CDR1 MNHEY and CDR2 SMNVEV (reference sequence). Written as DNA, the CDR3 is TGTGCCAGCAGACTCCGACTAGCGGGAGAATTAACAGATACGCAGTATTTT. Encoded protein: CASRLRLAGELTDTQYF.

V gene TRBV9 combines with J gene TRBJ2-7, with 8 bases aligning to TRBD1. Germline V gene data show CDR1 as SGDLS and CDR2 as YYNGEE. V lost 3 bases and J lost 1; bases outside the gene matches: 9. This CDR3 region has 16 residues. DNA of the CDR3: TGTGCCAGCAGCGCATCAGGGGGCTCGGGTTCCTACGAGCAGTACTTC. This sequence encodes CASSASGGSGSYEQYF.

The table lists this clone with a count of one. The gene calls are TRBV30 and TRBJ2-7; D might be TRBD1 (6 bases). The CDR3 is 11 residues long. The germline V and J ends were trimmed by 8 bases and 3 bases, with 11 bases remaining between them. The germline CDR1 and CDR2 sequences are GTSNPN and SVGIG (reference sequence). This chain's CDR3 is CAIDRFYEQYF. The CDR3 region has the DNA TGTGCCATAGACAGGTTCTACGAGCAGTACTTC.

This rearrangement joins TRBV27 to TRBJ2-7; D call uncertain. The V gene lost 3 bases and the J gene lost 2 bases, with 11 bases spanning the gap. CDR3 length equals 14 residues. Germline V gives CDR1 MNHEY, CDR2 SMNVEV (reference sequence). As DNA, the CDR3 is TGTGCCAGCAGTTTTTACGATGGGCCCTACGAGCAGTACTTC. As protein: CASSFYDGPYEQYF.

V and J are TRBV11-2 and TRBJ2-1, with TRBD2 matching over 13 bases. V dropped 7 bases and J dropped 8; count of bases not matched to a gene: 11. Germline V gene lookup returns CDR1 SGHAT and CDR2 FQNNGV. The CDR3 totals 16 residues. CDR3 amino acids: CASTQTGTSGIYEQFF. The DNA of the CDR3 is TGTGCCAGCACCCAAACCGGGACTAGCGGGATTTATGAGCAGTTCTTC.

The rearrangement links TRBV15 to TRBJ2-3; D might be TRBD2 (5 bases). This CDR3 region has 18 residues. Between the trimmed V and J ends, which lost 0 bases and 0 bases, there was a span of 16 bases. CDR1 and CDR2 from the germline V gene are LNHNV and YYDKDF (reference sequence). The CDR3 spells CATSRDRGVVASTDTQYF. CDR3 DNA sequence: TGTGCCACCAGCAGAGATCGGGGTGTGGTAGCTAGCACAGATACGCAGTATTTT.

This chain connects TRBV6-6 to TRBJ1-1; 8 positions match TRBD1. Germline-derived CDR1 and CDR2 are MNHNY and SVGAGI (reference sequence). V trimming: 5 bases; J trimming: 1 base; junction bases outside the gene matches: 6. The CDR3 runs 15 residues. CDR3 amino acids: CASSTRQGPNTEAFF. The CDR3 DNA reads as TGTGCCAGCAGTACCAGACAGGGGCCGAACACTGAAGCTTTCTTT.

V and J are TRBV27 and TRBJ1-2, with 7 bases identical to TRBD1. Germline V lookup: CDR1 MNHEY, CDR2 SMNVEV (reference sequence). Trimming at V came to 4 bases and at J to 4 bases, leaving 3 bases not matched to a gene. This CDR3 spans 13 amino acids. As DNA, the CDR3 is TGTGCCAGCAGTTACAGGGGCCGCTATGGCTACACCTTC. Its protein is CASSYRGRYGYTF.

The CDR3 nucleotides are TGTGCCAGCAGTGCCCCCGGGACAAGCTACACCTTC. This sequence encodes CASSAPGTSYTF. The rearrangement links TRBV27 to TRBJ1-2, with a tentative D call TRBD1 (6 bases). Trimming took off 5 bases at V and 9 bases at J, with 13 bases between the two ends. Germline V gene sequence: CDR1 MNHEY, CDR2 SMNVEV (reference sequence). The CDR3 runs to 12 residues.

The chain carries TRBV12-2 and TRBJ2-3; no DNA check was done on the table's D call, TRBD1. TRBV12-2 counts as a pseudogene. CDR3 size: 17 residues. The CDR3 DNA reads as TGTGCAAGTCGGAAAAAACAGGGACAGAAACACACAGATACGCAGTATTTT. Protein sequence: CASRKKQGQKHTDTQYF.

V and J are TRBV10-1 and TRBJ2-1; no clear D. Trimming shortened V by 4 bases and J by 4 bases, and 11 bases separated the two germline ends. Germline CDR1 reads WNHNN; CDR2 reads SYGVQD (reference sequence). The CDR3 is made up of 14 amino acids. The CDR3 spells CASSVDISYNEQFF. CDR3 coding DNA: TGCGCCAGCAGTGTAGACATTTCTTACAATGAGCAGTTCTTC.

The chain uses TRBV27 and TRBJ2-3, with a tentative D call TRBD2 (6 bases). V was shortened by 5 bases and J by 2 bases, with 14 bases between the two germline ends. The CDR3 consists of 15 residues. The V gene's germline CDR1 is MNHEY and CDR2 SMNVEV (reference sequence). The DNA for the CDR3 is TGTGCCAGCAGTCCACCGGGACTGCACACAGATACGCAGTATTTT. This codes for CASSPPGLHTDTQYF.

In the case of this clone: The identical CDR3 is also encoded by other nucleotide sequences in the sample. The V and J genes are TRBV10-3 and TRBJ1-1; TRBD1 agrees at 8 bases. With 0 bases clipped from V and 1 base from J, the junction kept 1 base outside the gene matches. This CDR3 contains 15 residues. The germline V gene has CDR1 ENHRY and CDR2 SYGVKD. CDR3 in DNA: TGTGCCATCAGTGAGTCCGACAGGGGGAACACTGAAGCTTTCTTT. It specifies CAISESDRGNTEAFF.

The chain couples TRBV27 to TRBJ2-7; D uncertain. Trimming removed 6 bases at V and 6 bases at J, with 21 bases between. There are 15 residues in the CDR3. CDR1 MNHEY and CDR2 SMNVEV come from the germline V gene (reference sequence). This chain's CDR3 is CASSRLGTGWGEQYF. The CDR3 DNA reads TGTGCCAGCAGCCGATTGGGTACCGGGTGGGGCGAGCAGTACTTC.

The chain employs TRBV15 and TRBJ1-5, with 7 bases fitting TRBD1. Germline CDR1 and CDR2: LNHNV and YYDKDF (reference sequence). The CDR3 is made up of 17 amino acids. V was pared by 5 bases and J by 0 bases, with 10 bases of the junction left unmatched. CDR3 region: CATSPGTAIYSNQPQHF. The DNA of the CDR3 is TGTGCCACCAGCCCCGGGACAGCCATCTATAGCAATCAGCCCCAGCATTTT.

V gene TRBV6-5 combines with J gene TRBJ2-7; possibly TRBD2 for D (5 bases). This CDR3 region has 12 residues. Trimming removed 6 bases from V and 3 bases from J, with 9 bases in between. Germline V CDR1 and CDR2: MNHEY, SVGAGI. The CDR3 DNA is TGTGCCAGCAGCCGCGGAGGCTACGAGCAGTACTTC. This encodes CASSRGGYEQYF.

This chain uses TRBV28 with TRBJ2-5; no clear D. This CDR3 region has 14 residues. Germline V gives CDR1 MDHEN, CDR2 SYDVKM. V was clipped by 3 bases and J by 1 base, with 9 bases between them. In DNA, the CDR3 is TGTGCCAGCAGTTTCCTGAAGCCCCAAGAGACCCAGTACTTC. This codes for CASSFLKPQETQYF. Full variable domain (remainder filled in from reference TRBV28 and TRBJ2-5): DVKVTQSSRYLVKRTGEKVFLECVQDMDHENMFWYRQDPGLGLRLIYFSYDVKMKEKGDIPEGYSVSREKKERFSLILESASTNQTSMYLCASSFLKPQETQYFGPGTRLLVL.

The table lists this clone with a count of one. The J gene is TRBJ2-7, the V gene TRBV7-9, with D perhaps TRBD1 (6 bases). The germline CDR1 and CDR2 sequences are SEHNR and FQNEAQ (reference sequence). CDR3 length: 14 amino acids. With 3 bases removed from V and 2 bases from J, the gap between germline ends came to 11 bases. CDR3 in amino acids: CASSFRGVPYEQYF. The CDR3, as DNA: TGTGCCAGCAGCTTCAGGGGAGTCCCCTACGAGCAGTACTTC.

Comments on this clone: Other DNA sequences in this sample translate to the same CDR3. The V and J genes are TRBV6-1 and TRBJ1-1; 9 positions agree with TRBD1. CDR3 length: 14 residues. Germline CDR1 is MNHNS and CDR2 is SASEGT. Germline trimming cut 4 bases from V and 1 base from J; bases unmatched to any gene: 1. CDR3 protein: CASSVDRGNTEAFF. The CDR3 nucleotides are TGTGCCAGCAGTGTGGACAGGGGGAACACTGAAGCTTTCTTT.

The rearrangement uses TRBV10-3 and TRBJ2-2, with D hard to call. This CDR3 is built from 13 residues. Germline V CDR1 and CDR2: ENHRY, SYGVKD. Trimming pared 3 bases from V and 16 bases from J, leaving 18 bases between. CDR3 in DNA: TGTGCCATCAGTGAAACAGCCAACGATCCCCCGTTTTTT. Translated: CAISETANDPPFF.

The CDR3 protein is CASSVQQGAHEKLFF. CDR3 nucleotide sequence: TGTGCCAGTAGTGTTCAACAGGGGGCGCATGAAAAACTGTTTTTT. The chain combines TRBV19 with TRBJ1-4, with 9 bases identical to TRBD1. Germline V gene sequence: CDR1 LNHDA, CDR2 SQIVND (reference sequence). The CDR3 has 15 residues. The trim removed 5 bases at V and 6 bases at J, leaving 7 bases unmatched. The whole variable domain, filled in from reference TRBV19 and TRBJ1-4, reads DGGITQSPKYLFRKEGQNVTLSCEQNLNHDAMYWYRQDPGQGLRLIYYSQIVNDFQKGDIAEGYSVSREKKESFPLTVTSAQKNPTAFYLCASSVQQGAHEKLFFGSGTQLSVL.

The V call is TRBV7-2, the J call TRBJ2-1; D is undetermined. Germline CDR1 reads SGHTA; CDR2 reads FQGNSA. V was pared by 5 bases and J by 3 bases, with 14 bases between. The CDR3 spans 15 residues. CDR3 amino acids: CASSPYVGNYNEQFF. CDR3 nucleotides: TGTGCCAGCAGCCCCTATGTCGGCAACTACAATGAGCAGTTCTTC.

The chain carries TRBV5-1 and TRBJ1-2; D may be TRBD1 (6 bases). V lost 7 bases to trimming and J lost 2 bases, with 15 bases between them. This CDR3 contains 14 residues. Germline lookup yields CDR1 SGHRS and CDR2 YFSETQ. CDR3 sequence (DNA): TGCGCCAGCCGGGAGGGGGTAGGCAACTATGGCTACACCTTC. This encodes CASREGVGNYGYTF.

J is TRBJ2-6 and V is TRBV13; D is possibly TRBD1 (5 bases). The V end lost 2 bases, the J end lost 0 bases, and 11 bases lay between the germline ends. This CDR3 is built from 17 residues. From germline, CDR1 is PRHDT and CDR2 FYEKMQ (reference sequence). CDR3 sequence: CASSLRQKFSGANVLTF. CDR3 sequence (DNA): TGTGCCAGCAGCTTACGACAGAAATTCTCTGGGGCCAACGTCCTGACTTTC.